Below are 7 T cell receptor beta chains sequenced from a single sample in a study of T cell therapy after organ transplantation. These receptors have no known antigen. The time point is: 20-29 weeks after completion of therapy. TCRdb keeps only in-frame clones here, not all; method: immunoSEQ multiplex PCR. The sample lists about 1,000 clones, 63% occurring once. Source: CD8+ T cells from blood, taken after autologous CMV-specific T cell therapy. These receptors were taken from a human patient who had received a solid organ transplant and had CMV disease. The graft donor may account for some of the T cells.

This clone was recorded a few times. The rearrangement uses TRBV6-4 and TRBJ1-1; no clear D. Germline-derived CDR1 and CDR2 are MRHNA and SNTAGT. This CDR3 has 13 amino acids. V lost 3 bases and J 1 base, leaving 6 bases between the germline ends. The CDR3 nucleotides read TGTGCCAGCAGTGAGTTATGGAACACTGAAGCTTTCTTT. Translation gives CASSELWNTEAFF.

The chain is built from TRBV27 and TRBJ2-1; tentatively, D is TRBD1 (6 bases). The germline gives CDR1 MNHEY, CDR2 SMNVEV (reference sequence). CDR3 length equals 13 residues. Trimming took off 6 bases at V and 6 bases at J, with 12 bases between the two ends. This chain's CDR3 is CASSVQGFNEQFF. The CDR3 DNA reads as TGTGCCAGCAGCGTACAGGGTTTCAATGAGCAGTTCTTC.

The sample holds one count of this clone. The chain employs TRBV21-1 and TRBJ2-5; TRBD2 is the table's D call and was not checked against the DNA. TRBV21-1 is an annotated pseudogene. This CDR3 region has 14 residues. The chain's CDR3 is CASSKQAGEETQYF. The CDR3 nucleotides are TGTGCCAGCAGCAAGCAAGCGGGGGAAGAGACCCAGTACTTC.

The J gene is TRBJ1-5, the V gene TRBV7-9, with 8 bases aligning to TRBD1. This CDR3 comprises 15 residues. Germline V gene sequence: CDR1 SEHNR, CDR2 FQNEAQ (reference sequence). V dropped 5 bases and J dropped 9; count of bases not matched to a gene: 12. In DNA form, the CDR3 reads TGTGCCAGCAGCCCAAAGGGACAGGAGAAGGGGCCCCAGCATTTT. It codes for CASSPKGQEKGPQHF.

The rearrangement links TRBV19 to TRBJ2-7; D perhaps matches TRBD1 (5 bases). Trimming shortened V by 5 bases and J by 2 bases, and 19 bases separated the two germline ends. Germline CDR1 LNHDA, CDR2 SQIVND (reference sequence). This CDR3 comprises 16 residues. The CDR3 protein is CASSPPPSTGTYEQYF. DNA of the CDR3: TGTGCCAGTAGTCCCCCCCCCTCCACAGGAACCTACGAGCAGTACTTC.

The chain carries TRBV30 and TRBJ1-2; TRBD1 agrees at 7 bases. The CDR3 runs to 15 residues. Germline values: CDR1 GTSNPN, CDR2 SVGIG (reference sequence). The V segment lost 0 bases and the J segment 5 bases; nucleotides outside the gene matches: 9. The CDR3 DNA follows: TGTGCCTGGAGTGTATTACAGGGGAATACTTATGGCTACACCTTC. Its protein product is CAWSVLQGNTYGYTF.

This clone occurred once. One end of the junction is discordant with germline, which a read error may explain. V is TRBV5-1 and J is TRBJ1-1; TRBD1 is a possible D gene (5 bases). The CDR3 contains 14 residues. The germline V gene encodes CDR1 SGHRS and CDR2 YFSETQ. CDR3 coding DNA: TGTGCCAGCAGCCTCCCGGGGGTTCATACTGAAGCTTTCTTT. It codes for CASSLPGVHTEAFF. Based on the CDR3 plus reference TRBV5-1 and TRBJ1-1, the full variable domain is KAGVTQTPRYLIKTRGQQVTLSCSPISGHRSVSWYQQTPGQGLQFLFEYFSETQRNKGNFPGRFSGRQFSNSRSEMNVSTLELGDSALYLCASSLPGVHTEAFFGQGTRLTVV.